A selection of T cell receptor beta chains follows, all from one sample in a study of T-cell memory formation after mild COVID-19. In TCRdb, the 5' RACE reads were re-called with MiXCR into one record per CDR3 protein. This table holds under 400,000 distinct CDR3 sequences, around 20% found once. Material: PBMCs or a T cell subset sorted from them (not recorded which). The receptors derive from an adult woman who had mild COVID-19 (a few samples of this study predate the infection). Cell type and time point are not known. The CDR3 runs from the conserved cysteine through the conserved F or W. The D gene is left open where the match is weak. Some rows have no size entry. The others give once, few or many, or a class for an expanded clone.

TRBV20-1	NA	TRBJ2-7	NA	TGCAGTGCTGGGGACACAAATTACGAGCAGTACTTC	CSAGDTNYEQYF
TRBV7-3	few	TRBJ1-1	NA	TGTGCCAGCAGCTTAAGTGCCGGGGGGACTGAAGCTTTCTTT	CASSLSAGGTEAFF
TRBV5-1	few	TRBJ2-5	TRBD1	TGCGCCAGCAGCTCCGCCGGGACAGGGAATGGAGAGACCCAGTACTTC	CASSSAGTGNGETQYF
TRBV27	few	TRBJ2-7	NA	TGTGCCAGCAGTTCCCTAGCCTCGTCAGTCTCCTACGAGCAGTACTTC	CASSSLASSVSYEQYF
TRBV5-1	few	TRBJ1-1	TRBD1	TGCGCCAGCAGCCCGTACCGACAGGGGGCGGGAATCATGAACACTGAAGCTTTCTTT	CASSPYRQGAGIMNTEAFF
TRBV3-1	NA	TRBJ2-3	TRBD1	TGTGCCAGCAGCCGATCACAGGGGGCCAAGGATACGCAGTATTTT	CASSRSQGAKDTQYF
TRBV21-1	few	TRBJ1-1	NA	TGTGCCAGCAGCATGGGGTCCCACACTGAAGCTTTCTTT	CASSMGSHTEAFF
TRBV27	few	TRBJ2-1	NA	TGTGCCAGCAGTTTATCGGTGGGGAGAGGTTCCTACAATGAGCAGTTCTTC	CASSLSVGRGSYNEQFF
TRBV3-1	NA	TRBJ2-1	NA	TGTGCCAGCAGCCACGGACCTCCAATCGTTCCGGGTACGTCCTACAATGAGCAGTTCTTC	CASSHGPPIVPGTSYNEQFF
TRBV7-9	few	TRBJ2-1	TRBD2	TGTGCCAGCAGCGGCCGACTAGCGGGAGGTGGGGATGAGCAGTTCTTC	CASSGRLAGGGDEQFF
TRBV2	few	TRBJ2-3	TRBD2	TGTGCCAGCAGGGCTCCAGCGGGAGGTAAAGATACGCAGTATTTT	CASRAPAGGKDTQYF
TRBV5-1	NA	TRBJ1-2	NA	TGCGCCAGCAGCTTTTCAGGGGAATTCACCTTC	CASSFSGEFTF
TRBV24-1	NA	TRBJ1-5	NA	TGTGCCACCAGTATGAGGAATCAGCCCCAGCATTTT	CATSMRNQPQHF
TRBV6-1	few	TRBJ2-1	NA	TGTGCCAGCAGTGCCCATCCGCACTACAATGAGCAGTTCTTC	CASSAHPHYNEQFF
TRBV9	few	TRBJ1-5	NA	TGTGCCAGCAGCGTAGGGACAACATATAGCAATCAGCCCCAGCATTTT	CASSVGTTYSNQPQHF
TRBV4-2	NA	TRBJ2-2	TRBD1	TGTGCCAGCAGCCAAGATGGAGGACAGGGGAGTTCGGCCGGGGAGCTGTTTTTT	CASSQDGGQGSSAGELFF
TRBV4-3	NA	TRBJ2-3	NA	TGCGCCAGCAGCCAAGCCCAGCGGAGTCCCACAGATACGCAGTATTTT	CASSQAQRSPTDTQYF
TRBV20-1	many	TRBJ2-7	TRBD1	TGCAGTGCTAGGGAGACAGGGCTCAGCTCCTACGAGCAGTACTTC	CSARETGLSSYEQYF
TRBV12-3/TRBV12-4	few	TRBJ1-2	NA	TGTGCCAGCAGTAAAGCCAGGGATGGCTACACCTTC	CASSKARDGYTF
TRBV19	NA	TRBJ1-2	NA	TGTGCCAGTAGTATATCTCGGGAGCGGGGCTACACCTTC	CASSISRERGYTF
TRBV24-1	NA	TRBJ1-2	NA	TGTGCCACCAGTGACCCTGACAGCCCGAAAAGATATGGCTACACCTTC	CATSDPDSPKRYGYTF
TRBV4-2	few	TRBJ1-1	NA	TGTGCCAGCAGCCAAGAGCGTGAAATAAACACTGAAGCTTTCTTT	CASSQEREINTEAFF
TRBV6-2/TRBV6-3	NA	TRBJ1-2	TRBD1	TGTGCCAGCAGTTTGGACAGGTACTATGGCTACACCTTC	CASSLDRYYGYTF
TRBV24-1	NA	TRBJ2-1	NA	TGTGCCACCAGTGATTTTAATGAGCAGTTCTTC	CATSDFNEQFF
TRBV15	few	TRBJ2-7	TRBD1	TGTGCCACCAGCACCGGCCAGGGGACAGGGCCTTACGAGCAGTACTTC	CATSTGQGTGPYEQYF
TRBV5-1	NA	TRBJ2-1	TRBD2	TGCGCCAGCAGCTGGGGACTAGCGGGAGAATCCTACAATGAGCAGTTCTTC	CASSWGLAGESYNEQFF
TRBV4-2	few	TRBJ2-2	NA	TGTGCCAGCAGCCAAGATGGCGTAGGTCTACCCCTCACCGGGGAGCTGTTTTTT	CASSQDGVGLPLTGELFF
TRBV5-1	few	TRBJ2-3	TRBD2	TGCGCCAGCAGCGACCTAGCGGTCTTTCCCGGGGATACGCAGTATTTT	CASSDLAVFPGDTQYF
TRBV7-9	NA	TRBJ2-7	NA	TGTGCCAGCAGCTTAGGGGACCTGGGACACCGGAGGGACGAGCAGTACTTC	CASSLGDLGHRRDEQYF
TRBV19	many	TRBJ2-6	NA	TGTGCCAGTAGTATACTCGGGCCCTATGAGGCCAACGTCCTGACTTTC	CASSILGPYEANVLTF
TRBV11-1	many	TRBJ2-7	NA	TGTGCCAGCAGCTTCCGACACGAAGAGCAGTACTTC	CASSFRHEEQYF